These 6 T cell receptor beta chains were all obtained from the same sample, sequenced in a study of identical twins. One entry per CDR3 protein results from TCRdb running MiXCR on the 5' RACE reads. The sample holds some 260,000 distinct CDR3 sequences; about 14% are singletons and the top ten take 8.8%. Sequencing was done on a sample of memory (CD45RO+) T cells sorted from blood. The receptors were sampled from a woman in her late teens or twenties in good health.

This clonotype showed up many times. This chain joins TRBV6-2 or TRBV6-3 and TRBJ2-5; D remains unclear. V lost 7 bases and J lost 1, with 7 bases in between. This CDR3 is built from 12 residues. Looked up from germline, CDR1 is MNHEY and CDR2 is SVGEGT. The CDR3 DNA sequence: TGTGCCAGCAAACAGCGCCAAGAGACCCAGTACTTC. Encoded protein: CASKQRQETQYF.

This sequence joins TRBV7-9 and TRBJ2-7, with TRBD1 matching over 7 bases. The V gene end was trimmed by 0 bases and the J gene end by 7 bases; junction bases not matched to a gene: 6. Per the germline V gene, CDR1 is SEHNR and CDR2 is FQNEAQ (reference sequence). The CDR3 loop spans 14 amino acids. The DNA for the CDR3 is TGTGCCAGCAGCTTAGCCACAGGGGAATGGGAGCAGTACTTC. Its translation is CASSLATGEWEQYF.

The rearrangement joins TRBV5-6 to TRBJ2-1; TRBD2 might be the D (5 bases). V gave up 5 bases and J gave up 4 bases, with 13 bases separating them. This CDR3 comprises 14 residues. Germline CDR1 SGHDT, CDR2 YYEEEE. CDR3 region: CASREVGLYNEQFF. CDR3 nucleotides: TGTGCCAGCAGGGAGGTGGGGTTGTACAATGAGCAGTTCTTC.

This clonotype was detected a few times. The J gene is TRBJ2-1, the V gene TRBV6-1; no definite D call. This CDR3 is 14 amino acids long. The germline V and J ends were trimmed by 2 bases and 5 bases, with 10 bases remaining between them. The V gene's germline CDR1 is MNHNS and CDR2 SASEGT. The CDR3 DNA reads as TGTGCCAGCAGTGAATACGAGGATAACAATGAGCAGTTCTTC. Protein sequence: CASSEYEDNNEQFF.

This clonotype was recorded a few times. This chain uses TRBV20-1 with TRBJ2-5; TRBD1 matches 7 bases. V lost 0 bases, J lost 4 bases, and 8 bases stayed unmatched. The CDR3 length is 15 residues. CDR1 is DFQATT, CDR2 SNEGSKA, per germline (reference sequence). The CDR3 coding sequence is TGCAGTGCTAGAGATCGAGTTGCAGGGGGAGAGACCCAGTACTTC. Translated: CSARDRVAGGETQYF.

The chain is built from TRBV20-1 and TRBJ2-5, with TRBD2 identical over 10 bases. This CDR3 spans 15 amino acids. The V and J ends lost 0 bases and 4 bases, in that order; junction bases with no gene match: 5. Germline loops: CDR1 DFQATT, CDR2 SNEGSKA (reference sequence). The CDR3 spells CSARDLLAGAETQYF. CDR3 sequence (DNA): TGCAGTGCTAGAGATCTCCTAGCGGGAGCAGAGACCCAGTACTTC.